The present T cell receptor beta chain was sequenced within a study of blood T cell repertoires in COVID-19. Study-wide background: Sites across the United States, Italy and Spain contributed samples from acute and convalescent COVID-19. Sources were T cells, B-cell-depleted T cells, or PBMCs; the material itself was cDNA or gDNA.

CDR3 length: 16 amino acids. The V gene end was trimmed by 7 bases and the J gene end by 0 bases; junction bases not matched to a gene: 6. Germline V gene data show CDR1 as SGHVS and CDR2 as FQNEAQ. Per the study methods: From reference gene primer amplification, estimates of nucleated cell counts were derived. Clones were sequenced by immunoSEQ multiplex PCR, and TCRdb holds only the in-frame ones, with some missing. The D gene and trimming were derived from the DNA, and the V and J assignments and clone size from that table. The sample records 80,000 to 100,000 clones, about nine tenths being singletons.

The sequencing sample was made of peripheral blood. V gene TRBV7-8 combines with J gene TRBJ1-1; TRBD1 matches 12 bases. The sequence came from a woman between 45 and 60 years old with active or convalescent COVID-19. Here the CDR3 DNA reads TGTGCCAGCACACGGGACAGGGGGCGGATGAACACTGAAGCTTTCTTT. Protein product: CASTRDRGRMNTEAFF. The full variable domain, completed using reference TRBV7-8 and TRBJ1-1, is GAGVSQSPRYKVAKRGQDVALRCDPISGHVSLFWYQQALGQGPEFLTYFQNEAQLDKSGLPSDRFFAERPEGSVSTLKIQRTQQEDSAVYLCASTRDRGRMNTEAFFGQGTRLTVV.